This TCR beta chain appears in the sequencing data of a study of blood T cell repertoires in COVID-19. The method was immunoSEQ multiplex PCR; TCRdb's version includes in-frame clones alone and lacks a portion of them. This repertoire shows 250,000 to 300,000 clones, roughly 93% found once; its top ten account for 2.3%. This CDR3 has 15 residues. V was clipped by 4 bases and J by 2 bases; unmatched bases: 4. Germline V gene lookup returns CDR1 SGHTA and CDR2 FQGNSA. The participants were between 18 and 89 years old and came from 20 to 30 US areas. Sequenced material: PBMCs or T cells enriched from blood (not recorded which). The chain employs TRBV7-2 and TRBJ2-5; 10 bases line up with TRBD2. The sequence was collected from a woman aged 35 to 49 with acute COVID-19. CDR3 coding DNA: TGTGCCAGCAGCTCCACTAGCGGGGAACAAGAGACCCAGTACTTC. Translated: CASSSTSGEQETQYF. Variable domain in full (rest from reference TRBV7-2 and TRBJ2-5): GAGVSQSPSNKVTEKGKDVELRCDPISGHTALYWYRQSLGQGLEFLIYFQGNSAPDKSGLPSDRFSAERTGGSVSTLTIQRTQQEDSAVYLCASSSTSGEQETQYFGPGTRLLVL.